This TCR beta chain derives from a study of human CD8 memory T cell subsets. Researchers made TCR beta libraries via UMI-labeled 5' RACE. TCRdb reprocessed the 5' RACE reads and stores each CDR3 protein as one record, lacking DNA. The sample table includes more than 10,000 distinct CDR3 sequences. From germline, CDR1 is SGHVS and CDR2 FQNEAQ. This CDR3 contains 13 residues. Study-wide results and caveats: Estimated Chao1 values suggested that diversity was greater among stem-like memory T cells than among precursor exhausted T cells. The authors found that stem-like memory and precursor exhausted T cell repertoires overlapped minimally.

Concerning this clonotype: No antigen is known for it.

The RNA's source was duplicate vials of around 150,000 sorted CD8+ T cells per subset. The TCR comes from a human donor in good health. Sequenced sample: CD8+ T cells from PBMCs. The rearrangement uses TRBV7-8 and TRBJ1-2; the D call of TRBD1 rests on TCRdb alone, since no DNA is present to check it. CDR3 amino acids: CASSEQGRSGYTF.